A selection of T cell receptor beta chains follows, all from one sample in a study of T cell responses to AZD1222 COVID-19 vaccine. Assay used: immunoSEQ multiplex PCR; TCRdb lists only in-frame clones, some missing. This sample yields 110,000 to 150,000 clones, of which approximately 91% are seen a single time; less than 2% belongs to the top ten. Specimen: peripheral blood, collected 28 days after the second AZD1222 dose. The receptors were gathered from an adult who received the AZD1222 COVID-19 vaccine. CDR3s include the opening cysteine and the closing phenylalanine or tryptophan. The D gene is left open where the match is weak. Clone size is stated in some rows and not others, as once, few, many or a class when expanded.

cdr3_aa: CATSQSGGAYNEQFF
cdr3_nt: TGTGCCACCAGCCAGAGCGGGGGGGCCTACAATGAGCAGTTCTTC
clone_size: -
j_call: TRBJ2-1
d_call: TRBD2
v_call: TRBV24-1

cdr3_aa: CAISESGGTGPEAFF
cdr3_nt: TGTGCCATCAGTGAGTCGGGGGGGACAGGACCTGAAGCTTTCTTT
clone_size: -
j_call: TRBJ1-1
d_call: TRBD1
v_call: TRBV10-3

cdr3_aa: CASSSDSFSPYEQYF
cdr3_nt: TGTGCCAGCAGTTCTGACAGTTTTTCCCCCTACGAGCAGTACTTC
clone_size: -
j_call: TRBJ2-7
d_call: -
v_call: TRBV7-9

cdr3_aa: CASSPSRASHGYTF
cdr3_nt: TGCGCCAGCAGCCCTTCGAGGGCAAGCCATGGCTACACCTTC
clone_size: -
j_call: TRBJ1-2
d_call: -
v_call: TRBV4-1

cdr3_aa: CAWSAGRGSPHYGYTF
cdr3_nt: TGTGCCTGGAGTGCGGGCAGGGGGAGCCCCCACTATGGCTACACCTTC
clone_size: -
j_call: TRBJ1-2
d_call: TRBD1
v_call: TRBV30

cdr3_aa: CASSQVTSEQYF
cdr3_nt: TGTGCCAGCAGCCAAGTGACCTCCGAGCAGTACTTC
clone_size: -
j_call: TRBJ2-7
d_call: -
v_call: TRBV3-1/TRBV3-2

cdr3_aa: CASSLESASYEQYF
cdr3_nt: TGTGCCAGCAGCTTAGAATCGGCCAGCTACGAGCAGTACTTC
clone_size: -
j_call: TRBJ2-7
d_call: -
v_call: TRBV7-9

cdr3_aa: CASSETRGDTGELFF
cdr3_nt: TGTGCCAGCAGTGAGACCAGGGGGGACACCGGGGAGCTGTTTTTT
clone_size: once
j_call: TRBJ2-2
d_call: -
v_call: TRBV2

cdr3_aa: CASSHIVTRANEKLFF
cdr3_nt: TGCGCCAGCAGCCATATAGTGACGCGGGCTAATGAAAAACTGTTTTTT
clone_size: once
j_call: TRBJ1-4
d_call: -
v_call: TRBV4-1

cdr3_aa: CASSIRSGQGSPEAFF
cdr3_nt: TGTGCCAGTAGTATAAGATCGGGACAGGGGTCGCCTGAAGCTTTCTTT
clone_size: few
j_call: TRBJ1-1
d_call: TRBD1
v_call: TRBV19

cdr3_aa: CASSYSWTQADTQYF
cdr3_nt: TGTGCCAGCAGTTACTCCTGGACCCAGGCAGATACGCAGTATTTT
clone_size: once
j_call: TRBJ2-3
d_call: -
v_call: TRBV6-5

cdr3_aa: CASSPATPTGQETQYF
cdr3_nt: TGTGCCAGCAGTCCAGCTACCCCGACAGGGCAAGAGACCCAGTACTTC
clone_size: -
j_call: TRBJ2-5
d_call: TRBD1
v_call: TRBV2

cdr3_aa: CASSRTLRNEQYF
cdr3_nt: TGTGCCAGCAGTCGGACTCTCCGCAACGAGCAGTACTTC
clone_size: -
j_call: TRBJ2-7
d_call: -
v_call: TRBV6-5

cdr3_aa: CASSSGVSVTYNEQFF
cdr3_nt: TGTGCCAGCAGCTCTGGGGTGTCGGTAACCTACAATGAGCAGTTCTTC
clone_size: -
j_call: TRBJ2-1
d_call: -
v_call: TRBV11-3

cdr3_aa: CASSPPAADTQYF
cdr3_nt: TGTGCCAGCTCACCACCGGCTGCAGATACGCAGTATTTT
clone_size: -
j_call: TRBJ2-3
d_call: -
v_call: TRBV18

cdr3_aa: CASSVGGDPYGYTF
cdr3_nt: TGTGCCAGCAGCGTAGGGGGAGATCCCTATGGCTACACCTTC
clone_size: -
j_call: TRBJ1-2
d_call: -
v_call: TRBV9

cdr3_aa: CASSGDRGREQYF
cdr3_nt: TGCGCCAGCAGCGGGGACAGGGGAAGGGAGCAGTACTTC
clone_size: -
j_call: TRBJ2-7
d_call: TRBD1
v_call: TRBV5-1

cdr3_aa: CASSMPDRATEAFF
cdr3_nt: TGTGCCAGTAGTATGCCGGACAGGGCGACTGAAGCTTTCTTT
clone_size: -
j_call: TRBJ1-1
d_call: TRBD1
v_call: TRBV19

cdr3_aa: CASSPDRRGTGELFF
cdr3_nt: TGTGCCAGCAGCCCCGATAGGAGAGGCACCGGGGAGCTGTTTTTT
clone_size: -
j_call: TRBJ2-2
d_call: -
v_call: TRBV3-1/TRBV3-2

cdr3_aa: CASRSSGNTYNEQFF
cdr3_nt: TGCGCCAGCAGGTCTAGCGGGAACACCTACAATGAGCAGTTCTTC
clone_size: once
j_call: TRBJ2-1
d_call: TRBD2
v_call: TRBV5-1

cdr3_aa: CASSPALGGRNTEAFF
cdr3_nt: TGCGCCAGCAGCCCCGCGTTGGGGGGGCGGAACACTGAAGCTTTCTTT
clone_size: -
j_call: TRBJ1-1
d_call: -
v_call: TRBV5-1

cdr3_aa: CASSFQRGQGRPGLGAFF
cdr3_nt: TGTGCCAGCAGTTTCCAAAGGGGACAGGGGCGTCCCGGCCTTGGAGCTTTCTTT
clone_size: -
j_call: TRBJ1-1
d_call: TRBD1
v_call: TRBV11-2

cdr3_aa: CASSEMGRVRPQGGEQYF
cdr3_nt: TGTGCCAGCAGTGAGATGGGCAGGGTAAGGCCCCAAGGGGGCGAGCAGTACTTC
clone_size: once
j_call: TRBJ2-7
d_call: -
v_call: TRBV6-1

cdr3_aa: CASSGQINSPLHF
cdr3_nt: TGTGCCAGTAGTGGACAGATAAATTCACCCCTCCACTTT
clone_size: -
j_call: TRBJ1-6
d_call: -
v_call: TRBV19

cdr3_aa: CASRAGLVETQYF
cdr3_nt: TGTGCCAGCCGGGCCGGCCTAGTGGAGACCCAGTACTTC
clone_size: -
j_call: TRBJ2-5
d_call: -
v_call: TRBV28

cdr3_aa: CASSFDERYGYTF
cdr3_nt: TGCGCCAGCAGCTTTGACGAACGGTATGGCTACACCTTC
clone_size: -
j_call: TRBJ1-2
d_call: -
v_call: TRBV5-1

cdr3_aa: CASGWTGSNSPLHF
cdr3_nt: TGTGCTAGTGGATGGACAGGAAGTAATTCACCCCTCCACTTT
clone_size: once
j_call: TRBJ1-6
d_call: TRBD1
v_call: TRBV12-5

cdr3_aa: CASSLLIGGDTRNEQFF
cdr3_nt: TGTGCCAGCAGCTTACTAATCGGGGGGGACACGAGGAATGAGCAGTTCTTC
clone_size: -
j_call: TRBJ2-1
d_call: TRBD2
v_call: TRBV7-2

cdr3_aa: CASSEGLHVHQPQHF
cdr3_nt: TGTGCCAGCAGTGAGGGGCTGCATGTCCATCAGCCCCAGCATTTT
clone_size: -
j_call: TRBJ1-5
d_call: -
v_call: TRBV2

cdr3_aa: CASSPALAGGPNEQFF
cdr3_nt: TGTGCCAGCTCACCTGCACTAGCGGGAGGCCCCAATGAGCAGTTCTTC
clone_size: -
j_call: TRBJ2-1
d_call: TRBD2
v_call: TRBV18

cdr3_aa: CASSAGTANQPQHF
cdr3_nt: TGTGCCAGCAGCGCCGGGACAGCTAATCAGCCCCAGCATTTT
clone_size: -
j_call: TRBJ1-5
d_call: TRBD1
v_call: TRBV9

cdr3_aa: CASREAGDSSYNEQFF
cdr3_nt: TGTGCCAGCAGGGAGGCGGGGGACAGCTCCTACAATGAGCAGTTCTTC
clone_size: -
j_call: TRBJ2-1
d_call: -
v_call: TRBV7-8

cdr3_aa: CASSLRGGSNEKLFF
cdr3_nt: TGTGCCAGCAGCCTTCGGGGAGGCTCTAATGAAAAACTGTTTTTT
clone_size: -
j_call: TRBJ1-4
d_call: -
v_call: TRBV5-6

cdr3_aa: CASSLLYLTYEQYF
cdr3_nt: TGTGCCAGCAGCTTATTATACCTTACCTACGAGCAGTACTTC
clone_size: -
j_call: TRBJ2-7
d_call: -
v_call: TRBV7-2

cdr3_aa: CATSRALEGKDYGYTF
cdr3_nt: TGTGCCACCAGCAGGGCATTAGAGGGGAAGGACTATGGCTACACCTTC
clone_size: -
j_call: TRBJ1-2
d_call: -
v_call: TRBV15

cdr3_aa: CASSLAGGVGAFF
cdr3_nt: TGTGCCAGCAGCCTGGCGGGAGGAGTCGGGGCGTTCTTC
clone_size: -
j_call: TRBJ2-1
d_call: TRBD2
v_call: TRBV3-1/TRBV3-2